The rows below give T cell receptor beta chains drawn from one sample of a study of blood T cell repertoires in COVID-19. Clones were read by immunoSEQ multiplex PCR, and TCRdb kept only the in-frame ones, dropping some. The sample holds about 130,000 clones, roughly 83% seen once. Sequencing was carried out using peripheral blood. The origin of the receptors is an elderly woman with acute or convalescent COVID-19. Both conserved end residues are part of each CDR3. Each record gives: D gene, V gene, clone size, J gene, CDR3 protein, CDR3 DNA. The D gene is left open where the match is weak. Expanded clones get a size class; other rows say once, few or many, or leave the size out.

>TRBD2|TRBV5-1|NA|TRBJ2-5
CASSSDIPREGQYF
TGCGCCAGCAGCTCTGACATCCCAAGGGAGGGCCAGTACTTC
>NA|TRBV11-2|NA|TRBJ2-1
CASSLYQGNEQFF
TGTGCCAGCAGCTTGTACCAGGGCAATGAGCAGTTCTTC
>TRBD1|TRBV5-1|NA|TRBJ2-3
CASSFTGGISTDTQYF
TGCGCCAGCAGCTTCACAGGGGGGATAAGCACAGATACGCAGTATTTT
>TRBD1|TRBV7-9|NA|TRBJ1-1
CASRLWTGRNTEAFF
TGTGCCAGCAGACTCTGGACAGGCAGGAACACTGAAGCTTTCTTT
>TRBD2|TRBV11-3|NA|TRBJ2-1
CASSLTSGRPKNEQFF
TGTGCCAGCAGCTTGACTAGCGGGAGGCCCAAGAATGAGCAGTTCTTC
>NA|TRBV5-1|NA|TRBJ2-3
CASSLGVPGGTDTQYF
TGCGCCAGCAGCTTGGGAGTTCCAGGGGGCACAGATACGCAGTATTTT
>TRBD1|TRBV11-2|once|TRBJ1-4
CASSGHRGANEKLFF
TGTGCCAGCAGCGGGCACAGGGGAGCTAATGAAAAACTGTTTTTT
>TRBD1|TRBV29-1|NA|TRBJ1-4
CSVEQGGAGEKLFF
TGCAGCGTTGAACAGGGGGGCGCGGGTGAAAAACTGTTTTTT
>NA|TRBV4-1|NA|TRBJ1-3
CASSHGYSSGNTIYF
TGCGCCAGCAGCCACGGTTACTCATCTGGAAACACCATATATTTT
>NA|TRBV5-1|NA|TRBJ1-1
CASSRSSGSNTEAFF
TGCGCCAGCAGCCGGAGTTCGGGGTCGAACACTGAAGCTTTCTTT
>TRBD1|TRBV19|NA|TRBJ2-7
CASRGTASSYEQYF
TGTGCCAGTAGAGGGACAGCGAGCTCCTACGAGCAGTACTTC
>TRBD1|TRBV6-5|NA|TRBJ2-7
CASRPGQFYEQYF
TGTGCCAGCAGACCGGGACAGTTCTACGAGCAGTACTTC
>TRBD1|TRBV5-8|NA|TRBJ2-1
CASSLDRGRNEQFF
TGTGCCAGCAGCTTAGACAGGGGGAGGAATGAGCAGTTCTTC
>TRBD2|TRBV7-2|NA|TRBJ2-3
CASSLTSGGLTDTQYF
TGTGCCAGCAGCTTAACTAGCGGGGGACTGACAGATACGCAGTATTTT
>TRBD2|TRBV3-1/TRBV3-2|NA|TRBJ2-3
CASSQDQVAGAFTDTQYF
TGTGCCAGCAGCCAAGATCAGGTAGCGGGGGCCTTCACAGATACGCAGTATTTT
>TRBD1|TRBV2|NA|TRBJ2-2
CAGGQGRRSTGELFF
TGTGCCGGGGGACAGGGACGACGAAGCACCGGGGAGCTGTTTTTT
>NA|TRBV21-1|NA|TRBJ2-3
CASSKVERSSTDTQYF
TGTGCCAGCAGCAAAGTGGAGCGGTCTAGCACAGATACGCAGTATTTT
>TRBD1|TRBV18|few|TRBJ1-2
CASSPGDSNYGYTF
TGTGCCAGCTCACCGGGGGACAGCAACTATGGCTACACCTTC
>NA|TRBV7-9|once|TRBJ1-1
CASSLLSGLDTEAFF
TGTGCCAGCAGCTTACTCTCGGGGTTGGACACTGAAGCTTTCTTT
>NA|TRBV29-1|NA|TRBJ2-2
CSVTSGHITGELFF
TGCAGCGTCACCTCGGGACACATCACCGGGGAGCTGTTTTTT
>TRBD2|TRBV2|once|TRBJ2-7
CASSEVERGGYEQYF
TGTGCCAGCAGTGAAGTAGAGCGGGGGGGATACGAGCAGTACTTC
>NA|TRBV6-2/TRBV6-3|NA|TRBJ2-5
CASSYSTEQETQYF
TGTGCCAGCAGTTACTCGACAGAACAAGAGACCCAGTACTTC
>TRBD2|TRBV27|NA|TRBJ2-2
CASSLALAGGNTGELFF
TGTGCCAGCAGTTTAGCCCTAGCGGGTGGGAACACCGGGGAGCTGTTTTTT
>TRBD1|TRBV10-2|NA|TRBJ1-2
CASSADRAGTNYGYTF
TGCGCCAGCAGCGCGGACAGGGCGGGAACTAACTATGGCTACACCTTC
>TRBD2|TRBV11-2|few|TRBJ2-7
CASSLDLAGGSYEQYF
TGTGCCAGCAGCTTAGATCTGGCGGGAGGGTCCTACGAGCAGTACTTC
>NA|TRBV7-8|few|TRBJ1-5
CASSFDLGNQPQHF
TGTGCCAGCAGCTTTGATCTAGGCAATCAGCCCCAGCATTTT
>TRBD2|TRBV5-5|NA|TRBJ2-5
CASSLSSSGSLETQYF
TGTGCCAGCAGCTTGTCGTCTAGCGGGAGTTTGGAGACCCAGTACTTC
>TRBD1|TRBV3-1/TRBV3-2|NA|TRBJ2-1
CASSLERDRADNEQFF
TGTGCCAGCAGCCTCGAAAGGGACAGGGCAGACAATGAGCAGTTCTTC
>TRBD1|TRBV2|NA|TRBJ2-1
CASSPDRGGYNEQFF
TGTGCCAGCAGTCCGGACAGGGGTGGCTACAATGAGCAGTTCTTC
>NA|TRBV27|few|TRBJ1-2
CASSLQINYGYTF
TGTGCCAGCAGTTTACAAATTAACTATGGCTACACCTTC
>TRBD1|TRBV13|NA|TRBJ1-1
CAVDTGVTEAFF
TGTGCCGTAGACACAGGGGTCACTGAAGCTTTCTTT
>NA|TRBV15|NA|TRBJ2-3
CATSRGWGVKDTQYF
TGTGCCACCAGCAGAGGTTGGGGGGTAAAGGATACGCAGTATTTT
>NA|TRBV9|NA|TRBJ2-1
CASSGVDTIMEQFF
TGTGCCAGCAGCGGGGTAGACACAATTATGGAGCAGTTCTTC
>NA|TRBV5-8|once|TRBJ2-7
CASSFQGYEQYF
TGTGCCAGCAGCTTTCAGGGCTACGAGCAGTACTTC
>NA|TRBV3-1/TRBV3-2|NA|TRBJ1-1
CASSQGHRDTTNTEAFF
TGTGCCAGCAGCCAAGGACACCGGGACACAACGAACACTGAAGCTTTCTTT
>NA|TRBV19|few|TRBJ2-7
CASSSRWGSGYEQYF
TGTGCCAGTAGTAGCCGGTGGGGTAGCGGCTACGAGCAGTACTTC
>NA|TRBV15|NA|TRBJ2-7
CATSRPVKGAYEQYF
TGTGCCACCAGCAGACCAGTAAAGGGGGCCTACGAGCAGTACTTC
>NA|TRBV9|NA|TRBJ1-2
CASSVDSARAQGYTF
TGTGCCAGCAGCGTAGATTCGGCCAGGGCGCAGGGCTACACCTTC
>TRBD1|TRBV19|NA|TRBJ1-2
CASSIGDSYGYTF
TGTGCCAGTAGTATAGGGGACAGCTATGGCTACACCTTC
>NA|TRBV7-2|NA|TRBJ2-7
CASSLAVGEQYF
TGTGCCAGCAGCTTAGCGGTCGGGGAGCAGTACTTC